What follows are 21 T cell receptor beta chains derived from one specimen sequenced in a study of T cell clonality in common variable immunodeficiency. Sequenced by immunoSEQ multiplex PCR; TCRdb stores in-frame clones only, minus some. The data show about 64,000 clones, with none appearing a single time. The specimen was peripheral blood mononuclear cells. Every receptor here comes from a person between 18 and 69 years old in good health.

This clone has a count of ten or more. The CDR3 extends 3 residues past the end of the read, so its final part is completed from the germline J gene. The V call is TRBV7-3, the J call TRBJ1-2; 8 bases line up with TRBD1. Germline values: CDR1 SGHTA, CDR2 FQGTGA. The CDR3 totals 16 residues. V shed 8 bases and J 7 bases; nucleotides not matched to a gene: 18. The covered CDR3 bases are TGTGCCAGCTCTGTCTCCAGGACAGGGAAGGTTGGTGGC. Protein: CASSVSRTGKVGG. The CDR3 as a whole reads CASSVSRTGKVGGYTF.

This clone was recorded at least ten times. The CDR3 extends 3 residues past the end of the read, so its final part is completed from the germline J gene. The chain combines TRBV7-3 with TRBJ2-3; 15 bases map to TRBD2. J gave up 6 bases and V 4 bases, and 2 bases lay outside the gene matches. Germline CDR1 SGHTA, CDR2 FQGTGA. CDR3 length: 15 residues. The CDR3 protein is CASSSGLAGGDTQYF. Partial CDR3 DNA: TGTGCCAGCAGCTCCGGACTAGCGGGAGGGGATACG.

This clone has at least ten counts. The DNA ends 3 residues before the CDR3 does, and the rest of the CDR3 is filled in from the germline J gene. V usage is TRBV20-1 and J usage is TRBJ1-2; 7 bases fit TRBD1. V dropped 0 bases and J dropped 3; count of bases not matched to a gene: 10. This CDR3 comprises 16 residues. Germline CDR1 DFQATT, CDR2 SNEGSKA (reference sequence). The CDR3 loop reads CSAREYYRGRDYGYTF. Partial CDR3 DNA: TGCAGTGCTAGAGAGTACTACAGGGGCAGGGACTATGGC.

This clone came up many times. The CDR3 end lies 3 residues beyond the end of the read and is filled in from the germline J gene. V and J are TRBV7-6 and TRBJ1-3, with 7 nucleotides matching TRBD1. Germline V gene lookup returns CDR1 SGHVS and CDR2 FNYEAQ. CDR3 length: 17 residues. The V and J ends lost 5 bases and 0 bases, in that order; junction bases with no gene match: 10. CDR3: CASSPFKGQHSGNTIYF. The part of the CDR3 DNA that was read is TGTGCCAGCAGCCCATTTAAGGGACAGCACTCTGGAAACACC.

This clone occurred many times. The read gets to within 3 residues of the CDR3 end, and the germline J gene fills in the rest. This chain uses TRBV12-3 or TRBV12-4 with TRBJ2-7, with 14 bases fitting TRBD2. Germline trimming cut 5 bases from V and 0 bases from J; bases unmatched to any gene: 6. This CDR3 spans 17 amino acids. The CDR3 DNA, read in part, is TGTGCCAGCAGTCAAGGACTAGCGGGAGGCCACTCCTACGAG. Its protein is CASSQGLAGGHSYE. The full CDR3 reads CASSQGLAGGHSYEQYF.

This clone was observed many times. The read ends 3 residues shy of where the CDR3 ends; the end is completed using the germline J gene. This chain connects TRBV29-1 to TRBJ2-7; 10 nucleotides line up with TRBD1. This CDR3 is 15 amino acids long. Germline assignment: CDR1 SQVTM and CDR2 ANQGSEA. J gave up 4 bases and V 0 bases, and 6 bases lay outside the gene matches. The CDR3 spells CSVEDPGQGNYEQYF. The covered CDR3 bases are TGCAGCGTTGAAGACCCGGGACAGGGGAATTACGAG.

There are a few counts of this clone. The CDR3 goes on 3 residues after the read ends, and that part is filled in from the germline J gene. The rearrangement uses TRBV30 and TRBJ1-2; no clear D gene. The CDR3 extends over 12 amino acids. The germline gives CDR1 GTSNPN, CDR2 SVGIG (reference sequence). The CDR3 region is CAWRDNANDYTF. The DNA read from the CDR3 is TGTGCCTGGAGAGACAACGCCAATGAC.

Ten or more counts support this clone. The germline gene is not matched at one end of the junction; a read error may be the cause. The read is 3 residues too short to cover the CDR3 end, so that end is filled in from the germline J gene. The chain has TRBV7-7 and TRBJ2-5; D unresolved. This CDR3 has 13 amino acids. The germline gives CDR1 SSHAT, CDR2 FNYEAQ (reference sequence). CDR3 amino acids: CASSFDSQETQYF. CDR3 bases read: TGTGCTAGCAGCTTCGATAGCCAAGAGACC.

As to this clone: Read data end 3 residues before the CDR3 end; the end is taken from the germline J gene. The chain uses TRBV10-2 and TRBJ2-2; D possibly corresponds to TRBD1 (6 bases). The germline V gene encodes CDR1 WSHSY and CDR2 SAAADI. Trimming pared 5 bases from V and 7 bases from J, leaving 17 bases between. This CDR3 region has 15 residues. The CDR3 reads CASSLTGARGGELFF. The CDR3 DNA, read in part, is TGCGCCAGCAGTTTGACAGGCGCCAGGGGCGGGGAG.

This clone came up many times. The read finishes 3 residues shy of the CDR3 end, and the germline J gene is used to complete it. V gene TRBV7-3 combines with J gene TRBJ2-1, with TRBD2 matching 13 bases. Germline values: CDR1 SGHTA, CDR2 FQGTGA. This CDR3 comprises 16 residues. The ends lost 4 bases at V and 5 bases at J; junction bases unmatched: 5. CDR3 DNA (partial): TGTGCCAGCAGCTCCCGACTAGCGGGGGGCAACAATGAG. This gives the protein CASSSRLAGGNNE. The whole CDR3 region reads CASSSRLAGGNNEQFF.

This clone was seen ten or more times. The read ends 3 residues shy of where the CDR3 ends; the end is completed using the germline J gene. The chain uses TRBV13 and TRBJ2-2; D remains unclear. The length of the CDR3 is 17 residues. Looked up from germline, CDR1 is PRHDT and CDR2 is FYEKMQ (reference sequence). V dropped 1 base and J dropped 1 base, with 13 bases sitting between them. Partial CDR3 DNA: TGTGCCAGCAGCTTAGTCCGACTTTACCAGAACACCGGGGAG. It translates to CASSLVRLYQNTGE. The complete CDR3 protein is CASSLVRLYQNTGELFF.

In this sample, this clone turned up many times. This CDR3 is CASRELRGRGNEQFF. CDR3 DNA (partial): TGTGCCAGCAGAGAACTAAGAGGGCGAGGCAATGAG. V gene TRBV6-1 combines with J gene TRBJ2-1; tentative D call: TRBD2 (5 bases). The read is 3 residues too short to cover the CDR3 end, so that end is filled in from the germline J gene. Germline-derived CDR1 and CDR2 are MNHNS and SASEGT. The CDR3 extends over 15 amino acids. Deletions cut 6 bases from V and 6 bases from J, with 18 bases between.

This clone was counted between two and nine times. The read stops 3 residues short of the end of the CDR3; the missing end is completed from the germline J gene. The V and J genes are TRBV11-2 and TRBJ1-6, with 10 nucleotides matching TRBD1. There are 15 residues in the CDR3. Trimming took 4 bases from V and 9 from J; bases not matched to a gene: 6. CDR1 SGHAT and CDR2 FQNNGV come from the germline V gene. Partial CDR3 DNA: TGTGCCAGCAGCTCTACCGGGACAGGGGCTTCACCC. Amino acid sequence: CASSSTGTGASP. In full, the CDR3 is CASSSTGTGASPLHF.

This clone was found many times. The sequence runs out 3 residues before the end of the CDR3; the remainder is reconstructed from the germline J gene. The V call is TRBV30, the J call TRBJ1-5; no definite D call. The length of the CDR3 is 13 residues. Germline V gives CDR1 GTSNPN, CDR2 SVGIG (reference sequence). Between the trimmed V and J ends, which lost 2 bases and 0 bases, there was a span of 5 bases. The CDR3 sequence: CAWSLYSNQPQHF. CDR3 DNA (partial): TGTGCCTGGAGTCTGTATAGCAATCAGCCC.

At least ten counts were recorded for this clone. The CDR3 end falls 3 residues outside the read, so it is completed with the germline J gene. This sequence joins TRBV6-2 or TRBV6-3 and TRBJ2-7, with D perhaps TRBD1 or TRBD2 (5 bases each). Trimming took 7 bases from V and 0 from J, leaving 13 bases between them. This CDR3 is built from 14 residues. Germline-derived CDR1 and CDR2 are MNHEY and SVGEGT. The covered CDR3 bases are TGTGCCAGCAACCGAGCAGGGAGCTCCTACGAG. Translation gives CASNRAGSSYE. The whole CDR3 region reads CASNRAGSSYEQYF.

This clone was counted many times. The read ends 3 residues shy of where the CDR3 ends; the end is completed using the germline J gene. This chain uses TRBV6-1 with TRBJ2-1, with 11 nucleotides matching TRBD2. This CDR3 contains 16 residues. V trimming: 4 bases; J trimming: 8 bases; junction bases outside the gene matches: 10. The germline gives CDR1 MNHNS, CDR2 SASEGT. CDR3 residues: CASSASSSGGVYEQFF. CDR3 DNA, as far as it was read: TGTGCCAGCAGTGCTTCAAGTAGCGGGGGGGTATATGAG.

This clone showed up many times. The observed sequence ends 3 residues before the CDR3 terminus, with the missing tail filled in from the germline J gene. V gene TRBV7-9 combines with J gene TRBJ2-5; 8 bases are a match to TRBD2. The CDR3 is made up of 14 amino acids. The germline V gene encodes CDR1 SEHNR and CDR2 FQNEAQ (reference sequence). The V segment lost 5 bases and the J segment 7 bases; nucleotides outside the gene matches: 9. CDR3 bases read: TGTGCCAGCAGCACTAGCGGTTCCGGTTCGACC. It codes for CASSTSGSGST. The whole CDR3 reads CASSTSGSGSTQYF.

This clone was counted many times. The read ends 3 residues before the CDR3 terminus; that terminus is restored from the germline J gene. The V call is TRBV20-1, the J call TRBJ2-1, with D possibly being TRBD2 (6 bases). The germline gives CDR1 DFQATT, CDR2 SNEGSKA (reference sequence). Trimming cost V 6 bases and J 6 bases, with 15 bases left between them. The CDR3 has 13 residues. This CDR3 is CSAQSGVGNEQFF. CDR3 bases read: TGCAGTGCCCAGTCGGGGGTGGGCAATGAG.

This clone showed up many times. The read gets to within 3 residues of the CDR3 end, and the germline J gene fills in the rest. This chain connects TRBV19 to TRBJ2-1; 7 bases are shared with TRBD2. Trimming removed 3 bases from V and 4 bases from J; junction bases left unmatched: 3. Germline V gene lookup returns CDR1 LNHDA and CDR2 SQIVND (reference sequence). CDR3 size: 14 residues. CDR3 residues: CASSISSGYNEQFF. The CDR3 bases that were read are TGTGCCAGTAGTATTTCTAGCGGATACAATGAG.

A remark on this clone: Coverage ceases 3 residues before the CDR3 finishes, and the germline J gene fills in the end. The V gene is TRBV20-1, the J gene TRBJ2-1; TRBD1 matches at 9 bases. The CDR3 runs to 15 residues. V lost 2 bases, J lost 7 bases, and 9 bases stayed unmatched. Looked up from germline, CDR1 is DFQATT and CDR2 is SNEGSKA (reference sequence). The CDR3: CSARTTGGPLNEQFF. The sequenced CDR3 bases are TGCAGTGCTAGAACGACAGGGGGTCCCCTAAATGAG.

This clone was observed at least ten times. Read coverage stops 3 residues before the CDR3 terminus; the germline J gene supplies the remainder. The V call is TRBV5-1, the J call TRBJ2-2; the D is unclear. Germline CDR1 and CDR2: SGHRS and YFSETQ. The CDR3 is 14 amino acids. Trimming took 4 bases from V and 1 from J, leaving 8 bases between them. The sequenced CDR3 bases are TGCGCCAGCAGCCCCCTCGGGAACACCGGGGAG. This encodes CASSPLGNTGE. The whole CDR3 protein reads CASSPLGNTGELFF.